This section outlines one T cell receptor (beta chain) sequence together with its context. The data were taken from a study of blood T cell repertoires in COVID-19. As for the study in general: Whether acute or convalescent, the COVID-19 samples came from the United States, Italy and Spain. Sources were T cells, B-cell-depleted T cells, or PBMCs; the material itself was cDNA or gDNA.

Per the original methods: Cell counts per sample came from amplifying reference gene primers. Data came from immunoSEQ multiplex PCR; TCRdb stores just in-frame clones and leaves some out. Clone size and the V and J calls come from that table; the DNA yielded D and trimming. The sample lists about 15,000 clones, 88% occurring once. The CDR3 covers 20 residues. The trim removed 5 bases at V and 4 bases at J, leaving 21 bases unmatched. CDR1 is MNHEY, CDR2 SVGEGT, per germline. The sample was peripheral blood. The receptor comes from a human donor in a cohort sampled during active COVID-19. The chain uses TRBV6-2 or TRBV6-3 and TRBJ2-3, with 10 bases identical to TRBD2. DNA for the CDR3: TGTGCCAGCAGTATGGCCTCGCGGGGGCTAGCGGGAGTGTTGGCAGATACGCAGTATTTT. It yields the protein CASSMASRGLAGVLADTQYF.